This TCR beta chain was captured in a study of OX40 agonist ivuxolimab in advanced cancers. Across the whole study: In this cohort, patients received ivuxolimab, an agonistic anti-OX40 (CD134) antibody.

As for this clone: Its target is not known.

This CDR3 has 14 amino acids. V was clipped by 1 base and J by 6 bases; unmatched bases: 3. Germline V gives CDR1 SGHAT, CDR2 FQDESV (reference sequence). Assay used: immunoSEQ multiplex PCR; TCRdb lists only in-frame clones, some missing. The table has about 60,000 clones, approximately 90% seen once. Autoimmune disease history or systemic immunosuppression disqualified patients. General observations from the study: CD4+ T cells averaged fewer expanded clones than CD8+ T cells. Certain nonresponders likewise exhibited a low normalized T-cell clonal expansion.

The chain combines TRBV11-1 with TRBJ2-7, with 10 bases aligning to TRBD1. Sequencing was performed on CD4+ or CD8+ T cells sorted from blood, taken in a trial of the OX40 agonist ivuxolimab. The sequence was obtained from an adult with an advanced solid tumor such as melanoma, head and neck, liver or kidney cancer. The CDR3 is CASSLGDRGGEQYF. Written as DNA, the CDR3 is TGTGCCAGCAGCTTAGGGGACAGGGGAGGCGAGCAGTACTTC.